Listed below are T cell receptor beta chains from one sample, sequenced in a study of cytomegalovirus exposure and HLA in healthy donors. Only in-frame clones appear in the TCRdb table, and some are missing; sequencing was by immunoSEQ multiplex PCR. The top ten clones hold approximately 12% of a sample with 64,000 or so clones, about 85% of them seen once. Sequenced: PBMCs. These TCRs come from a female donor in good health and CMV-seronegative. The CDR3 runs from the conserved cysteine through the conserved F or W. Fields, in order: CDR3 length, D gene, J gene, V gene, clone size, CDR3 protein, CDR3 DNA. D genes are given only for firm matches. Only part of the rows carry a size: once, few, many, or a class if the clone is expanded.

cdr3_length: 13; d_call: -; j_call: TRBJ1-3; v_call: TRBV6-6; clone_size: few; cdr3_aa: CASTTGVGNTIYF; cdr3_nt: TGTGCCAGCACCACGGGGGTCGGGAACACCATATATTTT
cdr3_length: 19; d_call: TRBD1; j_call: TRBJ2-5; v_call: TRBV15; clone_size: -; cdr3_aa: CATSRDSGDRDRRQETQYF; cdr3_nt: TGTGCCACCAGCAGAGATAGTGGAGATAGGGACAGGCGCCAAGAGACCCAGTACTTC
cdr3_length: 14; d_call: -; j_call: TRBJ2-3; v_call: TRBV10-3; clone_size: -; cdr3_aa: CAISESGGTDTQYF; cdr3_nt: TGTGCCATCAGTGAGTCTGGAGGGACAGATACGCAGTATTTT
cdr3_length: 15; d_call: -; j_call: TRBJ2-5; v_call: TRBV7-8; clone_size: -; cdr3_aa: CASSYSGQGRETQYF; cdr3_nt: TGTGCCAGCAGCTATAGCGGGCAGGGGAGGGAGACCCAGTACTTC
cdr3_length: 13; d_call: TRBD2; j_call: TRBJ2-7; v_call: TRBV30; clone_size: once; cdr3_aa: CAWSVERGGEQYF; cdr3_nt: TGTGCCTGGAGTGTAGAGCGGGGGGGAGAGCAGTACTTC
cdr3_length: 13; d_call: -; j_call: TRBJ2-2; v_call: TRBV25-1; clone_size: -; cdr3_aa: CASETRNAGELFF; cdr3_nt: TGTGCCAGCGAGACTAGGAATGCCGGGGAGCTGTTTTTT
cdr3_length: 15; d_call: -; j_call: TRBJ2-6; v_call: TRBV9; clone_size: -; cdr3_aa: CASSVAGSGANVLTF; cdr3_nt: TGTGCCAGCAGCGTGGCAGGCTCTGGGGCCAACGTCCTGACTTTC
cdr3_length: 16; d_call: TRBD2; j_call: TRBJ2-3; v_call: TRBV5-4; clone_size: -; cdr3_aa: CASSKGTSGRTDTQYF; cdr3_nt: TGTGCCAGCAGCAAGGGGACTAGCGGGAGAACAGATACGCAGTATTTT
cdr3_length: 13; d_call: TRBD2; j_call: TRBJ2-5; v_call: TRBV19; clone_size: -; cdr3_aa: CASSTSGKETQYF; cdr3_nt: TGTGCCAGTAGTACTAGCGGGAAAGAGACCCAGTACTTC
cdr3_length: 16; d_call: -; j_call: TRBJ1-2; v_call: TRBV6-1; clone_size: -; cdr3_aa: CASSEGALRRNYGYTF; cdr3_nt: TGTGCCAGCAGTGAAGGGGCCTTACGCAGGAACTATGGCTACACCTTC
cdr3_length: 16; d_call: TRBD1; j_call: TRBJ1-2; v_call: TRBV5-4; clone_size: -; cdr3_aa: CASSLFGRQGAQGYTF; cdr3_nt: TGTGCCAGCAGCTTGTTCGGAAGACAGGGGGCGCAAGGCTACACCTTC